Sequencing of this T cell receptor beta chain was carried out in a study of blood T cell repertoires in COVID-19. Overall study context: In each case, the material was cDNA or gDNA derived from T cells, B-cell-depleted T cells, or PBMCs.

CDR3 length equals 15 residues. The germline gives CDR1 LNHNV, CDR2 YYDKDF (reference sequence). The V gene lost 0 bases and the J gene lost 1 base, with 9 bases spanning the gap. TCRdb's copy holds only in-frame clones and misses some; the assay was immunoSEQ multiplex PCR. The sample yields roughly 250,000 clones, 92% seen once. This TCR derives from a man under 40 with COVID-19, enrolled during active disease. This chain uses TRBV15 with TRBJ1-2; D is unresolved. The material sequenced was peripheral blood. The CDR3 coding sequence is TGTGCCACCAGCAGAGATCCCCTCTTTAACTATGGCTACACCTTC. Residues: CATSRDPLFNYGYTF.